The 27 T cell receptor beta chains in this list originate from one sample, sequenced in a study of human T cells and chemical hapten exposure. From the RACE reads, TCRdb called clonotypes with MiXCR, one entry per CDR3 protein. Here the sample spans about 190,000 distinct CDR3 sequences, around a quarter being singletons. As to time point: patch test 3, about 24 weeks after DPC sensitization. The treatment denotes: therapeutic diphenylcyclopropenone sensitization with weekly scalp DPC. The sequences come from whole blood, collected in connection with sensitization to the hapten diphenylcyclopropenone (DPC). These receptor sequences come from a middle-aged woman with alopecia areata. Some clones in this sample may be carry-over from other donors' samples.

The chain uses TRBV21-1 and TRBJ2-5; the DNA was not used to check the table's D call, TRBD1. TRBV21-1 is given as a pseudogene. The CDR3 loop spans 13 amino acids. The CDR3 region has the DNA TGTGCCAGCAGCAACCCACCCCCGGAGACCCAGTACTTC. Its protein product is CASSNPPPETQYF.

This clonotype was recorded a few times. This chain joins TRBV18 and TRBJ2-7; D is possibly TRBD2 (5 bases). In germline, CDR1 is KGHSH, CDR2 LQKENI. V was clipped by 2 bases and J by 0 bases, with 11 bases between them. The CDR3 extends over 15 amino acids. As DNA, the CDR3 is TGTGCCAGCTCACCAGGGAGCAGGTACTCCTACGAGCAGTACTTC. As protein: CASSPGSRYSYEQYF.

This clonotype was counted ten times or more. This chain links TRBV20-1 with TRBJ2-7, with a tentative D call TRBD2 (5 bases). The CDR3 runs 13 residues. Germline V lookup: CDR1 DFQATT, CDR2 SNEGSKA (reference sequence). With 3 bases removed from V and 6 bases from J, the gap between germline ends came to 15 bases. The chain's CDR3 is CSASATGSGEQYF. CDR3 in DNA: TGCAGTGCTAGCGCCACGGGGTCTGGCGAGCAGTACTTC.

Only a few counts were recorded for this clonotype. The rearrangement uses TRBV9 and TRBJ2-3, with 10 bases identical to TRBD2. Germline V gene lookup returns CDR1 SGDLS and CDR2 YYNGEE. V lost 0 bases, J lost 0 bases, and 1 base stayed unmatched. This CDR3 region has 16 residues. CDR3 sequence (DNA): TGTGCCAGCAGCGTAGGGACTAGCGGAAGCACAGATACGCAGTATTTT. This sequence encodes CASSVGTSGSTDTQYF.

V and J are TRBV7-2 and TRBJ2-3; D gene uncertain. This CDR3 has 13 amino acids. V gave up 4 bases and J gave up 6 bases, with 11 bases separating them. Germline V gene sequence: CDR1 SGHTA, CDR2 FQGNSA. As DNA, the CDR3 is TGTGCCAGCAGCTATTCCGTGCCCGATACGCAGTATTTT. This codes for CASSYSVPDTQYF.

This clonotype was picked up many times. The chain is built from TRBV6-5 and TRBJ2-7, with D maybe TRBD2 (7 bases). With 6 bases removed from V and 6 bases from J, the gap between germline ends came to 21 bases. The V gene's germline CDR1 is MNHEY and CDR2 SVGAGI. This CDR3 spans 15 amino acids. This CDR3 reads CASRNLLGGASEQYF. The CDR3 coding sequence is TGTGCCAGCAGAAACCTGTTAGGGGGGGCGAGCGAGCAGTACTTC.

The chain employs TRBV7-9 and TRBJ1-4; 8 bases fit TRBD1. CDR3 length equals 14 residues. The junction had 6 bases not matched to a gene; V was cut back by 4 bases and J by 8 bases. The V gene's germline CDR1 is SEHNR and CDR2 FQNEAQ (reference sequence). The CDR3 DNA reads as TGTGCCAGCAGCTCACAGGGGGGACAGGAAAAACTGTTTTTT. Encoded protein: CASSSQGGQEKLFF.

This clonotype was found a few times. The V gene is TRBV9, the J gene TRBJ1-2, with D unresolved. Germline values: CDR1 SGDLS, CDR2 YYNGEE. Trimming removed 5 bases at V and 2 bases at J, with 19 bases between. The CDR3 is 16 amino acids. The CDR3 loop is CASSAPAHTINYGYTF. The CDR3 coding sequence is TGTGCCAGCAGTGCCCCCGCACATACAATCAACTATGGCTACACCTTC.

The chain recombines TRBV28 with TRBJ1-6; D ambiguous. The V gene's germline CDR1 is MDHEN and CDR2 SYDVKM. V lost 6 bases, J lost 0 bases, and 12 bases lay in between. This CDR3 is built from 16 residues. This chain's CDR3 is CASRGLIASYNSPLHF. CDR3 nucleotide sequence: TGTGCCAGCAGAGGACTCATCGCCTCCTATAATTCACCCCTCCACTTT. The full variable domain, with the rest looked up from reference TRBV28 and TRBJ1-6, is DVKVTQSSRYLVKRTGEKVFLECVQDMDHENMFWYRQDPGLGLRLIYFSYDVKMKEKGDIPEGYSVSREKKERFSLILESASTNQTSMYLCASRGLIASYNSPLHFGNGTRLTVT.

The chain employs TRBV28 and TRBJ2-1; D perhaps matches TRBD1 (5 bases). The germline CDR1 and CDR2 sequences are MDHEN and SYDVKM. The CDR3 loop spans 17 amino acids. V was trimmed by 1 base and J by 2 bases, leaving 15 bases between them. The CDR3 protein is CASSLSVRVSTYNEQFF. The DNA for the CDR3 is TGTGCCAGCAGTTTATCGGTCAGGGTTAGTACCTACAATGAGCAGTTCTTC.

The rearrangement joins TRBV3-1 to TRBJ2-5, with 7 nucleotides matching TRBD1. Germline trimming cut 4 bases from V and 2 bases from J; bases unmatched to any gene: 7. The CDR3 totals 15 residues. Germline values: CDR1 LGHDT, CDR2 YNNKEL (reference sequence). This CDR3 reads CASSPADRRQETQYF. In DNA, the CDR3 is TGTGCCAGCAGCCCAGCGGACAGGCGTCAAGAGACCCAGTACTTC.

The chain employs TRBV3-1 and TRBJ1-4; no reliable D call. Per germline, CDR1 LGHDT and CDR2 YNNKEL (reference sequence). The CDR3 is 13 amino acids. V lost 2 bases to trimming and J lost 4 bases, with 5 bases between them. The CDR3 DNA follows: TGTGCCAGCAGCCAACAGGTTAATGAAAAACTGTTTTTT. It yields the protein CASSQQVNEKLFF. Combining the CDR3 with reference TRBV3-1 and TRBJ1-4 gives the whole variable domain DTAVSQTPKYLVTQMGNDKSIKCEQNLGHDTMYWYKQDSKKFLKIMFSYNNKELIINETVPNRFSPKSPDKAHLNLHINSLELGDSAVYFCASSQQVNEKLFFGSGTQLSVL.

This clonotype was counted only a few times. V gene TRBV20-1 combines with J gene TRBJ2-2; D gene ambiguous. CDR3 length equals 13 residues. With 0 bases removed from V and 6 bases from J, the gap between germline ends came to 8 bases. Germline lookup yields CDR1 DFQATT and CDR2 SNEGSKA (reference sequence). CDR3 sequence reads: CSAREESPGELFF. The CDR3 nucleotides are TGCAGTGCTAGAGAGGAGAGTCCCGGGGAGCTGTTTTTT.

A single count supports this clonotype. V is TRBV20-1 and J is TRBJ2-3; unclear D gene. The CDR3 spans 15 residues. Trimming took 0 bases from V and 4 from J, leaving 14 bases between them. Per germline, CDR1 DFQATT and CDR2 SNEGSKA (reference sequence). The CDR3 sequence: CSARDAGGGSDTQYF. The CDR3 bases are TGCAGTGCTAGAGACGCAGGCGGCGGTTCAGATACGCAGTATTTT.

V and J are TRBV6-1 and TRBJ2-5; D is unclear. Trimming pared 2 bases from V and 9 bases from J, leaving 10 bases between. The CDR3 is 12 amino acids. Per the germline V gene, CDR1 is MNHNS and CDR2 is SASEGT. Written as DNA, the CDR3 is TGTGCCAGCAGTGAACCCCGCGCGGCCCAGTACTTC. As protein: CASSEPRAAQYF.

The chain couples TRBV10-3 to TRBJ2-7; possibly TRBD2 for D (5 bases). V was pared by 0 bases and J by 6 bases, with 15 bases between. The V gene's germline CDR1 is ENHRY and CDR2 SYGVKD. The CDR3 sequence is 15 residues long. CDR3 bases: TGTGCCATCAGTGAGTCGAGTGCTAGCTGCAGCGAGCAGTACTTC. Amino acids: CAISESSASCSEQYF.

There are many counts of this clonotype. The CDR3 sequence is CSVRTGTSGADTQYF. The DNA of the CDR3 is TGCAGCGTCCGCACTGGGACTAGCGGGGCAGATACGCAGTATTTT. The rearrangement links TRBV29-1 to TRBJ2-3; 13 nucleotides agree with TRBD2. Trimming removed 6 bases from V and 4 bases from J; junction bases left unmatched: 7. CDR3 size: 15 residues. Germline V gene lookup returns CDR1 SQVTM and CDR2 ANQGSEA.

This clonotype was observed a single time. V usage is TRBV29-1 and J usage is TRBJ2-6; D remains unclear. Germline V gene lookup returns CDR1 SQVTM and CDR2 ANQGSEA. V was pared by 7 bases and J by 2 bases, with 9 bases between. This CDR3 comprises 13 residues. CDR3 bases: TGCAGCGGAAGGGTGGCTGGGGCCAACGTCCTGACTTTC. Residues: CSGRVAGANVLTF.

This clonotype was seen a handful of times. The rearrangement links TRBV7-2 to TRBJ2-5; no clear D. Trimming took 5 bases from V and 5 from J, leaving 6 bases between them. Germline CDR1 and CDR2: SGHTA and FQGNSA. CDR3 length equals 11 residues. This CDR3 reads CASSPSETQYF. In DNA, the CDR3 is TGTGCCAGCAGCCCGAGCGAGACCCAGTACTTC.

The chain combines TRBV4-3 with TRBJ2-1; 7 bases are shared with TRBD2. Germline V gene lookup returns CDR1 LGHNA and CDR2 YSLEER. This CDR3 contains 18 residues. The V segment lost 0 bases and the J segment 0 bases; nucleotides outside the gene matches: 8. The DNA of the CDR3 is TGCGCCAGCAGCCAAGATTGGTATGGCGGGAGCTCCTACAATGAGCAGTTCTTC. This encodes CASSQDWYGGSSYNEQFF.

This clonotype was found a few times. This CDR3 is CASRRAGAGGELFF. CDR3 nucleotide sequence: TGTGCCAGCAGAAGAGCGGGAGCGGGCGGGGAGCTGTTTTTT. The V call is TRBV6-4, the J call TRBJ2-2; 8 nucleotides align to TRBD2. The germline gives CDR1 MRHNA, CDR2 SNTAGT. With V trimmed by 6 bases and J by 7 bases, 7 bases remained unmatched. The CDR3 consists of 14 residues.

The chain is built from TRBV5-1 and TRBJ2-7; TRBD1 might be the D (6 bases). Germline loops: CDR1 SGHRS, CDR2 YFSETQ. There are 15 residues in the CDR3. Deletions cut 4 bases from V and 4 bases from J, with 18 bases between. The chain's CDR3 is CASSGGQNPPYEQYF. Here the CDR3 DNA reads TGCGCCAGCAGCGGAGGACAGAATCCCCCTTACGAGCAGTACTTC. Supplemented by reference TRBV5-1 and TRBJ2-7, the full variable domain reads KAGVTQTPRYLIKTRGQQVTLSCSPISGHRSVSWYQQTPGQGLQFLFEYFSETQRNKGNFPGRFSGRQFSNSRSEMNVSTLELGDSALYLCASSGGQNPPYEQYFGPGTRLTVT.

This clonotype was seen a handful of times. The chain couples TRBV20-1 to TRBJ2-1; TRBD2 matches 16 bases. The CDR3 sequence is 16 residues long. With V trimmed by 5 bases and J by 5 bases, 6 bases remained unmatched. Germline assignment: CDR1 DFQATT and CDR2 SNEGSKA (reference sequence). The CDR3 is CSAPGLAGGFDNEQFF. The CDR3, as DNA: TGCAGTGCTCCGGGACTAGCGGGAGGGTTCGACAATGAGCAGTTCTTC.

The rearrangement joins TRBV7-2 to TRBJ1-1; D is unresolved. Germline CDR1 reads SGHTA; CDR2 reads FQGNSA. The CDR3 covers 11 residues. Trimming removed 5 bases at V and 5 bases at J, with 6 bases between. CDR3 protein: CASSGPTEAFF. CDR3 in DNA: TGTGCCAGCAGCGGGCCAACTGAAGCTTTCTTT. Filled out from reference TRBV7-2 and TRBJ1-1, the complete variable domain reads GAGVSQSPSNKVTEKGKDVELRCDPISGHTALYWYRQSLGQGLEFLIYFQGNSAPDKSGLPSDRFSAERTGGSVSTLTIQRTQQEDSAVYLCASSGPTEAFFGQGTRLTVV.

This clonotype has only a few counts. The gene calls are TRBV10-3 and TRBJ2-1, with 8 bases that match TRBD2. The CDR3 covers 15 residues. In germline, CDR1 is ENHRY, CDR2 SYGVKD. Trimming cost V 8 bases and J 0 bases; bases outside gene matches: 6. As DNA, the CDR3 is TGTGCCATCGGATCCGGGACTAGCTCCTACAATGAGCAGTTCTTC. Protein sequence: CAIGSGTSSYNEQFF.

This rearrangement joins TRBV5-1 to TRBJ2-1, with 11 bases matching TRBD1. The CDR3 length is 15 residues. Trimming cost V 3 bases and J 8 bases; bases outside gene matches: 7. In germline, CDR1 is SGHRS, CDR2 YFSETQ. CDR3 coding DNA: TGCGCCAGCAGCTCCCGGACAGGGGGCGCAGATGAGCAGTTCTTC. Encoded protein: CASSSRTGGADEQFF.

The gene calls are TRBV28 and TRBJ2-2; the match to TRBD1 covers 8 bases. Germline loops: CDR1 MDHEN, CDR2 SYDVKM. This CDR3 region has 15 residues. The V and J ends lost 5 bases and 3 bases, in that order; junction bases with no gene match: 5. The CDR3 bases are TGTGCCAGCAGTCCTGGACAGGGACACACCGGGGAGCTGTTTTTT. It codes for CASSPGQGHTGELFF.